These 21 T cell receptor beta chains share one sample of origin, sequenced in a study of blood T cells in healthy people across ages. Using a J-beta primer mix together with a sample-barcoded 5' primer, a second PCR was run for about 6 to 11 cycles. MiXCR was run by TCRdb on the 5' RACE reads, yielding one entry per CDR3 protein. The table shows about 1.4 million distinct CDR3 sequences, with approximately 59% occurring only once. Source material: blood. These receptors came from a man aged 18-30 years in good health.

This rearrangement joins TRBV27 to TRBJ2-5; 12 bases agree with TRBD2. The CDR3 totals 14 residues. The V gene's germline CDR1 is MNHEY and CDR2 SMNVEV (reference sequence). Trimming at V came to 5 bases and at J to 11 bases, leaving 9 bases not matched to a gene. This chain's CDR3 is CASSTSGGTYGQYF. CDR3 nucleotide sequence: TGTGCCAGCAGTACTAGCGGGGGGACCTACGGGCAGTACTTC.

The chain employs TRBV5-1 and TRBJ1-6; no reliable D call. Trimming took off 0 bases at V and 3 bases at J, with 7 bases between the two ends. The CDR3 spans 15 residues. Germline CDR1 and CDR2: SGHRS and YFSETQ. CDR3 region: CASSLGDLYNSPLHF. The CDR3 DNA reads as TGCGCCAGCAGCTTGGGGGATCTCTATAATTCACCCCTCCACTTT.

The chain couples TRBV4-2 to TRBJ2-5; perhaps TRBD2 as D (6 bases). V dropped 1 base and J dropped 0 bases, with 12 bases sitting between them. CDR1 and CDR2 from the germline V gene are LGHNA and YNFKEQ. The CDR3 spans 16 residues. The CDR3 bases are TGTGCCAGCAGCCAAGTCCGTGCGGGGAACCAAGAGACCCAGTACTTC. It translates to CASSQVRAGNQETQYF.

V usage is TRBV5-5 and J usage is TRBJ2-1, with D perhaps matching TRBD1 (5 bases). V lost 1 base and J 6 bases, leaving 11 bases between the germline ends. The CDR3 extends over 14 amino acids. CDR1 is SGHKS and CDR2 is YYEKEE in the germline V gene (reference sequence). The CDR3 DNA is TGTGCCAGCAGCTTGCTACAGGTAGTCAATGAGCAGTTCTTC. Its protein is CASSLLQVVNEQFF. The complete variable domain, with remaining parts taken from reference TRBV5-5 and TRBJ2-1, reads DAGVTQSPTHLIKTRGQQVTLRCSPISGHKSVSWYQQVLGQGPQFIFQYYEKEERGRGNFPDRFSARQFPNYSSELNVNALLLGDSALYLCASSLLQVVNEQFFGPGTRLTVL.

Only a few counts were recorded for this clonotype. V and J are TRBV29-1 and TRBJ2-5; unclear D gene. The germline V and J ends were trimmed by 5 bases and 3 bases, with 7 bases remaining between them. This CDR3 is 11 amino acids long. Germline V gene data show CDR1 as SQVTM and CDR2 as ANQGSEA. CDR3 protein: CSVQLKETQYF. Written as DNA, the CDR3 is TGCAGCGTTCAGCTCAAAGAGACCCAGTACTTC.

This clonotype was detected only a few times. This chain links TRBV6-1 with TRBJ2-1; D may be TRBD1 or TRBD2 (5 bases each). V was pared by 4 bases and J by 0 bases, with 25 bases between. Germline CDR1 and CDR2: MNHNS and SASEGT. The CDR3 extends over 20 amino acids. CDR3: CASSVPTGPTSSSSYNEQFF. DNA of the CDR3: TGTGCCAGCAGTGTGCCCACGGGACCCACGAGTTCGAGCTCCTACAATGAGCAGTTCTTC.

The gene calls are TRBV27 and TRBJ2-7; 7 nucleotides agree with TRBD1. The CDR3 runs to 13 residues. Germline loops: CDR1 MNHEY, CDR2 SMNVEV (reference sequence). V shed 6 bases, J shed 2 bases, and the junction held 4 bases outside the gene matches. CDR3 coding DNA: TGTGCCAGCAGGGGACAGTACCCCTACGAGCAGTACTTC. Translation gives CASRGQYPYEQYF.

The chain combines TRBV21-1 with TRBJ2-3; TRBD2, the D gene given by the table, was not confirmed from the DNA. TRBV21-1 is labeled a pseudogene. The CDR3 is 18 amino acids. CDR3 amino acids: CASSKGSLAGGITDTQYF. The DNA of the CDR3 is TGTGCCAGCAGCAAAGGTTCGCTGGCGGGGGGAATCACAGATACGCAGTATTTT.

This clonotype came up a few times. The chain employs TRBV28 and TRBJ2-1; D ambiguous. Germline V gene sequence: CDR1 MDHEN, CDR2 SYDVKM. This CDR3 is built from 14 residues. V lost 1 base and J lost 5, with 9 bases in between. The CDR3 bases are TGTGCCAGCAGTTTATTCGGGCAGAACAATGAGCAGTTCTTC. The encoded protein is CASSLFGQNNEQFF. The full variable domain, with the rest looked up from reference TRBV28 and TRBJ2-1, is DVKVTQSSRYLVKRTGEKVFLECVQDMDHENMFWYRQDPGLGLRLIYFSYDVKMKEKGDIPEGYSVSREKKERFSLILESASTNQTSMYLCASSLFGQNNEQFFGPGTRLTVL.

The chain is built from TRBV12-3 or TRBV12-4 and TRBJ2-5; D gene ambiguous. The V and J ends lost 3 bases and 2 bases respectively, with 13 bases between them. The CDR3 has 15 amino acids. CDR3 in amino acids: CASSFIRLGQETQYF. In DNA, the CDR3 is TGTGCCAGCAGTTTTATCCGTCTGGGACAAGAGACCCAGTACTTC.

The CDR3 loop is CASSFGTANYEQFF. The CDR3 region has the DNA TGTGCCAGCAGCTTTGGGACAGCGAACTATGAGCAGTTCTTC. This chain links TRBV7-2 with TRBJ2-1, with 7 nucleotides matching TRBD1. After removal of 3 bases from V and 8 bases from J, the junction contained 7 bases not matched to a gene. This CDR3 has 14 amino acids. Germline V gives CDR1 SGHTA, CDR2 FQGNSA.

V is TRBV20-1 and J is TRBJ1-1, with TRBD1 identical over 7 bases. With 6 bases clipped from V and 5 bases from J, the junction kept 9 bases outside the gene matches. Germline V CDR1 and CDR2: DFQATT, SNEGSKA (reference sequence). The CDR3 consists of 13 residues. CDR3 in DNA: TGCAGTGCCCCTCGGACAGGAGGGACTGAAGCTTTCTTT. It translates to CSAPRTGGTEAFF.

The chain employs TRBV12-3 or TRBV12-4 and TRBJ2-7; 7 bases align to TRBD1. The CDR3 covers 16 residues. Trimming cost V 3 bases and J 0 bases; bases outside gene matches: 8. The chain's CDR3 is CASSLSRTGVSYEQYF. Here the CDR3 DNA reads TGTGCCAGCAGTTTGAGTAGGACAGGCGTCTCCTACGAGCAGTACTTC.

This clonotype was recorded a few times. The V and J genes are TRBV20-1 and TRBJ2-7, with D perhaps matching TRBD2 (5 bases). Per germline, CDR1 DFQATT and CDR2 SNEGSKA (reference sequence). The V and J ends lost 5 bases and 4 bases respectively, with 24 bases between them. The CDR3 totals 16 residues. CDR3 bases: TGCAGTGCTTCCGATCGGGGAAGGGTGGACCTATACGAGCAGTACTTC. This translates into CSASDRGRVDLYEQYF.

This clonotype was observed a handful of times. The chain joins TRBV7-2 to TRBJ2-7; no firm D call. Germline V gene data show CDR1 as SGHTA and CDR2 as FQGNSA. CDR3 length equals 14 residues. The V gene lost 7 bases and the J gene lost 5 bases, with 18 bases spanning the gap. CDR3 DNA sequence: TGTGCCAGCACCCGGGCTGGGGTGGTTAACGAGCAGTACTTC. Residues: CASTRAGVVNEQYF.

The chain is built from TRBV5-5 and TRBJ1-5, with D uncertain. The V and J ends lost 1 base and 6 bases respectively, with 17 bases between them. The CDR3 has 16 residues. Per the germline V gene, CDR1 is SGHKS and CDR2 is YYEKEE (reference sequence). CDR3 protein: CASSLRLSSLGQPQHF. The DNA of the CDR3 is TGTGCCAGCAGCTTGAGACTTAGTTCTTTGGGTCAGCCCCAGCATTTT.

In this sample, this clonotype turned up a few times. The CDR3 spells CSGVERGTQYF. Written as DNA, the CDR3 is TGCAGCGGGGTGGAGCGAGGGACCCAGTACTTC. This chain joins TRBV29-1 and TRBJ2-5; D not certain. V lost 7 bases, J lost 7 bases, and 13 bases lay in between. The CDR3 covers 11 residues. CDR1 is SQVTM and CDR2 is ANQGSEA in the germline V gene.

The V call is TRBV4-3, the J call TRBJ1-1; D may be TRBD1 (5 bases). Germline-derived CDR1 and CDR2 are LGHNA and YSLEER. V lost 0 bases, J lost 1 base, and 15 bases lay in between. The CDR3 has 17 residues. The CDR3 loop is CASSQDHTFDRNTEAFF. The CDR3 DNA sequence: TGCGCCAGCAGCCAAGACCACACCTTTGACAGGAACACTGAAGCTTTCTTT.

The chain couples TRBV10-2 to TRBJ1-1; unclear D gene. Between the trimmed V and J ends, which lost 10 bases and 3 bases, there was a span of 12 bases. Germline V gene sequence: CDR1 WSHSY, CDR2 SAAADI. The CDR3 is made up of 12 amino acids. DNA of the CDR3: TGCGCCACCCAGGCTGGGGACACTGAAGCTTTCTTT. It specifies CATQAGDTEAFF.

This chain links TRBV20-1 with TRBJ2-3; 7 bases match TRBD2. CDR3 length: 15 amino acids. Germline CDR1 and CDR2: DFQATT and SNEGSKA (reference sequence). Trimming took 1 base from V and 6 from J; bases not matched to a gene: 10. This CDR3 reads CSARGMGEGHDTQYF. The DNA for the CDR3 is TGCAGTGCTAGAGGGATGGGGGAGGGCCATGATACGCAGTATTTT.

V is TRBV28 and J is TRBJ2-3; 11 positions match TRBD2. Per the germline V gene, CDR1 is MDHEN and CDR2 is SYDVKM. The ends lost 10 bases at V and 4 bases at J; junction bases unmatched: 22. This CDR3 is 19 amino acids long. The CDR3 loop is CAIFRISGRALPLSDTQYF. The CDR3 region has the DNA TGTGCCATCTTCCGGATTAGCGGGAGGGCCTTGCCCCTATCAGATACGCAGTATTTT.